Each of the 17 T cell receptor beta chains below was sequenced from the same sample in a study of tumor-infiltrating lymphocytes in localized non-small cell lung cancer. The table came from immunoSEQ multiplex PCR; TCRdb's copy has only in-frame clones and leaves some out. The table lists 6,400 or so clones, 74% of them singletons. The sequencing input was uninvolved lung tissue not adjacent to the tumor. The receptors were gathered from a human donor with non-small cell lung cancer.

The chain combines TRBV7-9 with TRBJ1-1; D remains unclear. Germline CDR1 is SEHNR and CDR2 is FQNEAQ (reference sequence). V was pared by 7 bases and J by 3 bases, with 12 bases between. This CDR3 has 13 residues. The CDR3 protein is CASIRPEDTEAFF. DNA of the CDR3: TGTGCCAGCATCCGACCAGAGGACACTGAAGCTTTCTTT. The full variable domain, in which reference TRBV7-9 and TRBJ1-1 provide the parts outside the CDR3, is DTGVSQNPRHKITKRGQNVTFRCDPISEHNRLYWYRQTLGQGPEFLTYFQNEAQLEKSRLLSDRFSAERPKGSFSTLEIQRTEQGDSAMYLCASIRPEDTEAFFGQGTRLTVV.

J is TRBJ2-1 and V is TRBV6-5; 8 bases line up with TRBD2. CDR3 length: 16 amino acids. Germline trimming cut 0 bases from V and 4 bases from J; bases unmatched to any gene: 5. The germline gives CDR1 MNHEY, CDR2 SVGAGI. CDR3 coding DNA: TGTGCCAGCAGTTACTCGAGGGCTAGCGGGTACAATGAGCAGTTCTTC. It yields the protein CASSYSRASGYNEQFF.

Details on this clone: Sequence at one end of the junction differs from germline and may be a read error. J is TRBJ2-3 and V is TRBV30, with a weak D call TRBD2 (6 bases). The germline V gene has CDR1 GTSNPN and CDR2 SVGIG (reference sequence). The CDR3 sequence is 12 residues long. CDR3 region: CAWSVQGTSQYF. The CDR3 DNA reads TGCGCCTGGAGTGTACAAGGGACTTCTCAGTATTTT.

The chain combines TRBV6-1 with TRBJ1-1; TRBD1 is a possible D gene (5 bases). The CDR3 has 15 amino acids. The germline gives CDR1 MNHNS, CDR2 SASEGT. Trimming shortened V by 1 base and J by 0 bases, and 9 bases separated the two germline ends. The CDR3 sequence is CASSEGRGLNTEAFF. Here the CDR3 DNA reads TGTGCCAGCAGTGAAGGCCGGGGACTGAACACTGAAGCTTTCTTT.

The chain links TRBV11-3 to TRBJ2-7; 8 bases align to TRBD2. This CDR3 has 16 residues. Germline values: CDR1 SGHNT, CDR2 YENEEA. V was pared by 5 bases and J by 4 bases, with 13 bases of the junction left unmatched. The CDR3 bases are TGTGCCAGCAGCCCGCTAAAGCGGGAGCCGGGTTACGAGCAGTACTTC. Translation gives CASSPLKREPGYEQYF.

The rearrangement joins TRBV11-2 to TRBJ2-1; 12 nucleotides align to TRBD2. V gave up 4 bases and J gave up 9 bases; unmatched junction bases: 7. The CDR3 is made up of 15 amino acids. Germline assignment: CDR1 SGHAT and CDR2 FQNNGV. The CDR3 protein is CASSYRTSGNFEQFF. CDR3 DNA: TGTGCCAGCAGCTACCGGACTAGCGGGAACTTTGAGCAGTTCTTC.

This chain links TRBV19 with TRBJ2-3; D might be TRBD1 (5 bases). The V end was cut by 3 bases, the J end by 10 bases, with 14 bases between. The germline V gene has CDR1 LNHDA and CDR2 SQIVND (reference sequence). This CDR3 has 13 amino acids. Written as DNA, the CDR3 is TGTGCCAGTAGTATCGCCCAGGGTAATGCGCAGTATTTT. Encoded protein: CASSIAQGNAQYF.

The rearrangement uses TRBV5-8 and TRBJ2-3; no clear D gene. Germline loops: CDR1 SGHTS, CDR2 YDEGEE. The V end lost 1 base, the J end lost 6 bases, and 15 bases lay between the germline ends. The CDR3 sequence is 15 residues long. Here the CDR3 DNA reads TGTGCCAGCAGCTTGAGAACGGTGAAAGGCGATACGCAGTATTTT. Its protein is CASSLRTVKGDTQYF. Full variable domain (missing parts from reference TRBV5-8 and TRBJ2-3): EAGVTQSPTHLIKTRGQQATLRCSPISGHTSVYWYQQALGLGLQFLLWYDEGEERNRGNFPPRFSGRQFPNYSSELNVNALELEDSALYLCASSLRTVKGDTQYFGPGTRLTVL.

The chain links TRBV4-1 to TRBJ2-7, with 9 bases aligning to TRBD1. The V gene's germline CDR1 is MGHRA and CDR2 YSYEKL. The CDR3 is 13 residues long. V lost 1 base and J lost 9; bases outside the gene matches: 4. As DNA, the CDR3 is TGCGCCAGCAGCCAAGGGACAGGGGTGAGGCAGTACTTC. Its translation is CASSQGTGVRQYF.

The chain uses TRBV4-3 and TRBJ1-5; 11 nucleotides align to TRBD1. Per germline, CDR1 LGHNA and CDR2 YSLEER. J lost 7 bases, V lost 1 base, and 9 bases had no gene match. This CDR3 is built from 17 residues. The CDR3 sequence is CASSQAVGQGGTQPQHF. CDR3 nucleotides: TGCGCCAGCAGCCAAGCAGTGGGACAGGGGGGAACCCAGCCCCAGCATTTT.

The V call is TRBV10-3, the J call TRBJ1-1, with unresolved D. This CDR3 comprises 14 residues. V lost 3 bases and J lost 1, with 9 bases in between. Germline loops: CDR1 ENHRY, CDR2 SYGVKD. In DNA form, the CDR3 reads TGTGCCATCAGTGACGAGGGTGGGAACACTGAAGCTTTCTTT. It is translated as CAISDEGGNTEAFF.

This chain connects TRBV5-6 to TRBJ2-3; D assignment may be TRBD1 or TRBD2 (6 bases each). The CDR3 is 16 amino acids. Trimming took 0 bases from V and 6 from J, leaving 17 bases between them. Germline assignment: CDR1 SGHDT and CDR2 YYEEEE. The CDR3 region is CASSLVGHRAGDTQYF. The CDR3 DNA reads as TGTGCCAGCAGCTTGGTGGGCCACAGGGCGGGGGATACGCAGTATTTT.

The genes are TRBV29-1 and TRBJ1-2, with 8 nucleotides matching TRBD1. CDR1 and CDR2 (germline): SQVTM, ANQGSEA. Germline trimming cut 2 bases from V and 5 bases from J; bases unmatched to any gene: 10. The CDR3 contains 15 residues. This CDR3 is CSVEPWTGQGYGYTF. DNA of the CDR3: TGCAGCGTTGAACCGTGGACAGGGCAAGGATATGGCTACACCTTC.

This clone has a handful of counts. The rearrangement joins TRBV28 to TRBJ1-2; no firm D call. Germline CDR1 is MDHEN and CDR2 is SYDVKM. V lost 6 bases, J lost 7 bases, and 18 bases lay in between. This CDR3 is 14 amino acids long. The CDR3 DNA reads as TGTGCCAGCAGCTCCCCCGAGGGTTCTGGTGGCTACACCTTC. Its translation: CASSSPEGSGGYTF.

The chain employs TRBV9 and TRBJ2-5, with TRBD2 matching over 7 bases. The CDR3 is 15 amino acids. Germline lookup yields CDR1 SGDLS and CDR2 YYNGEE. V lost 0 bases and J lost 2; bases outside the gene matches: 4. The CDR3 DNA follows: TGTGCCAGCAGCGTAGTGCAGGGAGGGCAAGAGACCCAGTACTTC. Translated: CASSVVQGGQETQYF.

The chain is built from TRBV6-1 and TRBJ1-5; no reliable D call. V was clipped by 3 bases and J by 7 bases, with 16 bases between them. Germline lookup yields CDR1 MNHNS and CDR2 SASEGT. The CDR3 is made up of 15 amino acids. CDR3 residues: CASSDLWAGRQPQHF. In nucleotides, the CDR3 is TGTGCCAGCAGTGATCTCTGGGCAGGACGGCAGCCCCAGCATTTT.

The V gene is TRBV7-2, the J gene TRBJ2-7; D gene uncertain. This CDR3 has 12 residues. Germline-derived CDR1 and CDR2 are SGHTA and FQGNSA. Between the trimmed V and J ends, which lost 1 base and 3 bases, there was a span of 4 bases. CDR3 region: CASSLVLYEQYF. CDR3 sequence (DNA): TGTGCCAGCAGCTTAGTTCTCTACGAGCAGTACTTC.